This TCR beta chain was captured by sequencing in a study of regulatory T cells in long-lasting Graves disease. In building TCR beta libraries, iRepertoire HTBI primers were used together with Arm-PCR of CDR3 regions. From the multiplex PCR reads, TCRdb called clonotypes with MiXCR, one entry per CDR3 protein. The data contain 560,000 or so distinct CDR3 sequences, 15% to 20% of them singletons. The CDR3 spans 15 residues. V lost 5 bases to trimming and J lost 1 base; unmatched junction nucleotides: 6. CDR1 and CDR2 (germline): SGHRS, YFSETQ. Noted time point: newly diagnosed GD, antithyroid drugs for less than 3 months. The TCR library was prepared using RNA isolated from PBMCs. The same data also contributed to another study, on T cells in Graves' hyperthyroidism and ophthalmopathy.

The sequence was obtained from a man aged 18-30 years with Graves disease. The V call is TRBV5-1, the J call TRBJ2-7, with 10 nucleotides matching TRBD2. Material: peripheral blood mononuclear cells (PBMCs), obtained at new diagnosis, from a patient treated with antithyroid drugs. In DNA, the CDR3 is TGCGCCAGCAGACCCGGACTAGCGGTTTCCTACGAGCAGTACTTC. Residues: CASRPGLAVSYEQYF.